These 32 T cell receptor beta chains share one sample of origin, sequenced in a study of blood T cells in healthy people across ages. Primed by a sample-barcoded 5' primer and a J-beta primer mix, a second PCR proceeded for roughly 7 to 11 cycles. TCRdb recomputed calls from the 5' RACE reads with MiXCR, one row per CDR3 protein. This table holds fewer than 950,000 distinct CDR3 sequences, 53% found once. Sequenced input: blood. The receptors come from a man older than 75 in good health.

The chain employs TRBV6-5 and TRBJ2-4, with D perhaps matching TRBD2 (7 bases). The DNA end is more similar to TRBJ2-7, so the J call may be wrong. Germline CDR1 and CDR2: MNHEY and SVGAGI. CDR3 length equals 16 residues. The CDR3 nucleotides are TGTGCCAGCAGTTCCCCCAGGGGAGGGAGTACCCACGAGCAGTACTTC. This sequence encodes CASSSPRGGSTHEQYF.

This clonotype was recorded a few times. The J gene is TRBJ2-3, the V gene TRBV27; the D is unclear. Trimming pared 2 bases from V and 1 base from J, leaving 10 bases between. The CDR3 runs to 15 residues. Germline CDR1 MNHEY, CDR2 SMNVEV (reference sequence). The CDR3 is CASSLRQDGTDTQYF. The CDR3 nucleotides read TGTGCCAGCAGTTTAAGGCAGGACGGCACAGATACGCAGTATTTT.

The CDR3 nucleotides read TGCGCCAGCAGCTTGAGCAGGGGGCACTCCTACGAGCAGTACTTC. Translation: CASSLSRGHSYEQYF. The gene calls are TRBV5-1 and TRBJ2-7; 8 bases map to TRBD1. This CDR3 contains 15 residues. Trimming took 1 base from V and 0 from J; bases not matched to a gene: 3. Germline values: CDR1 SGHRS, CDR2 YFSETQ.

This chain links TRBV29-1 with TRBJ2-5, with D unresolved. Germline V gene lookup returns CDR1 SQVTM and CDR2 ANQGSEA. CDR3 length: 11 amino acids. V gave up 7 bases and J gave up 5 bases, with 11 bases separating them. CDR3 bases: TGCAGCGAATTTGTTGGGGAGACCCAGTACTTC. Translating gives CSEFVGETQYF.

This clonotype was counted once. The chain recombines TRBV24-1 with TRBJ2-6; D is undetermined. Trimming left V 5 bases short and J 0 bases short, with 7 bases between. Germline loops: CDR1 KGHDR, CDR2 SFDVKD. This CDR3 is built from 15 residues. This CDR3 is CATSGRFSGANVLTF. The CDR3 DNA follows: TGTGCCACCAGTGGGCGGTTCTCTGGGGCCAACGTCCTGACTTTC.

This clonotype has a handful of counts. The chain links TRBV20-1 to TRBJ2-3; possibly TRBD1 for D (5 bases). This CDR3 is built from 14 residues. Trimming removed 3 bases from V and 4 bases from J, with 14 bases in between. Germline loops: CDR1 DFQATT, CDR2 SNEGSKA (reference sequence). The CDR3 loop is CSASGRVDADTQYF. The CDR3 bases are TGCAGTGCTAGCGGCAGGGTTGACGCAGATACGCAGTATTTT.

This chain joins TRBV24-1 and TRBJ2-6, with D possibly matching TRBD1 (6 bases). V was shortened by 10 bases and J by 2 bases, with 14 bases between the two germline ends. The length of the CDR3 is 15 residues. Germline CDR1 is KGHDR and CDR2 is SFDVKD. The CDR3 coding sequence is TGTGCCACTTCTACTACAGGGACTGGGGCCAACGTCCTGACTTTC. This gives the protein CATSTTGTGANVLTF.

This clonotype was counted ten times or more. J is TRBJ2-5 and V is TRBV6-5; no clear D. Germline CDR1 MNHEY, CDR2 SVGAGI. The CDR3 runs 11 residues. V shed 5 bases and J shed 5 bases, with 6 bases lying between them. This CDR3 is CASSTRETQYF. The CDR3 DNA is TGTGCCAGCAGTACCCGGGAGACCCAGTACTTC.

V and J are TRBV2 and TRBJ1-4; D gene uncertain. CDR1 and CDR2 (germline): SNHLY, FYNNEI. There are 13 residues in the CDR3. V was shortened by 6 bases and J by 3 bases, with 8 bases between the two germline ends. The CDR3 here is CASRRGANEKLFF. The CDR3 region has the DNA TGTGCCAGCAGGCGGGGAGCTAATGAAAAACTGTTTTTT.

The CDR3 protein is CASSLVGLAASYNEQFF. In DNA form, the CDR3 reads TGTGCCAGCAGTTTAGTTGGACTAGCGGCCTCTTACAATGAGCAGTTCTTC. This sequence joins TRBV28 and TRBJ2-1; 10 positions match TRBD2. The germline CDR1 and CDR2 sequences are MDHEN and SYDVKM. V lost 2 bases, J lost 4 bases, and 8 bases stayed unmatched. The CDR3 spans 17 residues.

As for this clonotype: A much larger clonotype is one base distant, so this may be a read error. The rearrangement joins TRBV7-9 to TRBJ2-7; TRBD2 aligns across 8 bases. Per germline, CDR1 SEHNR and CDR2 FQNEAQ (reference sequence). Trimming at V came to 5 bases and at J to 7 bases, leaving 16 bases not matched to a gene. The CDR3 runs 16 residues. CDR3 DNA: TGTGCCAGCAGCCACCCCGCCAGCGGGAGAAATCTGGAGCAGTACTTC. As protein: CASSHPASGRNLEQYF. Looking up the rest from reference TRBV7-9 and TRBJ2-7 gives the full variable domain: DTGVSQNPRHKITKRGQNVTFRCDPISEHNRLYWYRQTLGQGPEFLTYFQNEAQLEKSRLLSDRFSAERPKGSFSTLEIQRTEQGDSAMYLCASSHPASGRNLEQYFGPGTRLTVT.

The rearrangement joins TRBV7-2 to TRBJ2-7, with TRBD1 identical over 8 bases. Germline assignment: CDR1 SGHTA and CDR2 FQGNSA. There are 14 residues in the CDR3. V lost 1 base and J lost 6; bases outside the gene matches: 5. In nucleotides, the CDR3 is TGTGCCAGCAGCTTAGGAAGGACAGGGCGCGAGCAGTACTTC. This translates into CASSLGRTGREQYF.

The chain carries TRBV6-2 or TRBV6-3 and TRBJ2-1; tentatively, D is TRBD1 (6 bases). V was shortened by 5 bases and J by 15 bases, with 17 bases between the two germline ends. The length of the CDR3 is 12 residues. Germline V lookup: CDR1 MNHEY, CDR2 SVGEGT. CDR3 bases: TGTGCCAGCAGTAACGACAGGAGCATCCGGTTCTTC. Its translation: CASSNDRSIRFF.

The gene calls are TRBV27 and TRBJ2-5; unclear D gene. TRBJ2-7 explains the end of the DNA better; the J call may be wrong. The CDR3 has 15 amino acids. The germline CDR1 and CDR2 sequences are MNHEY and SMNVEV (reference sequence). The CDR3 coding sequence is TGTGCCAGCAGTTTAATTTATCGGACCCCCCACGAGCAGTACTTC. Its protein product is CASSLIYRTPHEQYF.

The rearrangement links TRBV12-3 or TRBV12-4 to TRBJ1-2; D is unresolved. V was shortened by 1 base and J by 8 bases, with 14 bases between the two germline ends. This CDR3 is 14 amino acids long. Written as DNA, the CDR3 is TGTGCCAGCAGTTTAGTGGGATTCCCAGAAGGCTACACCTTC. This gives the protein CASSLVGFPEGYTF.

This clonotype was found a few times. The chain combines TRBV24-1 with TRBJ2-1, with D unclear. The CDR3 consists of 13 residues. V was trimmed by 4 bases and J by 7 bases, leaving 10 bases between them. Germline lookup yields CDR1 KGHDR and CDR2 SFDVKD. The CDR3 region is CATSEGRRNEQFF. In nucleotides, the CDR3 is TGTGCCACCAGTGAAGGCAGGCGGAATGAGCAGTTCTTC.

This clonotype showed up just a few times. J is TRBJ2-7 and V is TRBV29-1; no clear D. The CDR3 extends over 12 amino acids. V was clipped by 0 bases and J by 1 base, with 4 bases between them. Germline assignment: CDR1 SQVTM and CDR2 ANQGSEA. Here the CDR3 DNA reads TGCAGCGTTGAAGACAGTTCCTACGAGCAGTACTTC. Translation gives CSVEDSSYEQYF.

The genes are TRBV6-4 and TRBJ2-7; D is unclear. The germline CDR1 and CDR2 sequences are MRHNA and SNTAGT. This CDR3 contains 13 residues. V was cut by 5 bases and J by 7 bases, with 15 bases left in between. CDR3 DNA sequence: TGTGCCAGCAGTATGCAAGAGTACAATGAGCAGTACTTC. Translation gives CASSMQEYNEQYF.

The chain couples TRBV13 to TRBJ2-7; weak D call: TRBD2 (5 bases). Germline V gene lookup returns CDR1 PRHDT and CDR2 FYEKMQ (reference sequence). The V end lost 0 bases, the J end lost 0 bases, and 9 bases lay between the germline ends. CDR3 length: 15 residues. CDR3 DNA sequence: TGTGCCAGCAGCTTAGGACGGGGAGTCTCCTACGAGCAGTACTTC. Translated: CASSLGRGVSYEQYF.

Of note for this clonotype: The germline gene is not matched at one end of the junction; a read error may be the cause. The chain carries TRBV20-1 and TRBJ2-2, with TRBD2 identical over 10 bases. The CDR3 totals 15 residues. Germline V gene data show CDR1 as DFQATT and CDR2 as SNEGSKA (reference sequence). CDR3 nucleotide sequence: TGCAGTGCTAGTCTAGCGGGAGAGGGAACCGGGGAGCTATTTTTT. It encodes CSASLAGEGTGELFF.

This clonotype has just a few counts. The chain couples TRBV6-6 to TRBJ2-7; perhaps TRBD1 as D (5 bases). Looked up from germline, CDR1 is MNHNY and CDR2 is SVGAGI (reference sequence). The CDR3 has 15 amino acids. V was clipped by 0 bases and J by 5 bases, with 14 bases between them. The CDR3 spells CASSYSSARVNEQYF. In DNA, the CDR3 is TGTGCCAGCAGTTACTCGAGTGCCAGGGTTAACGAGCAGTACTTC.

Turning to this clonotype: At one end, the junction sequence differs from germline, possibly due to a read error. J is TRBJ1-4 and V is TRBV29-1; D ambiguous. CDR3 length: 13 amino acids. Germline values: CDR1 SQVTM, CDR2 ANQGSEA. As DNA, the CDR3 is TGCAGCGTTCTGGGCGGCGGTAATGGAAAACTGTTTTTT. Its protein product is CSVLGGGNGKLFF.

This rearrangement joins TRBV7-2 to TRBJ2-3, with D unresolved. Germline CDR1 is SGHTA and CDR2 is FQGNSA. With 4 bases removed from V and 5 bases from J, the gap between germline ends came to 10 bases. The CDR3 has 13 amino acids. CDR3 region: CASSCEIGDTQYF. The CDR3 DNA is TGTGCCAGCAGCTGCGAAATAGGAGATACGCAGTATTTT. The full variable domain, rest sourced from reference TRBV7-2 and TRBJ2-3, is GAGVSQSPSNKVTEKGKDVELRCDPISGHTALYWYRQSLGQGLEFLIYFQGNSAPDKSGLPSDRFSAERTGGSVSTLTIQRTQQEDSAVYLCASSCEIGDTQYFGPGTRLTVL.

This chain connects TRBV12-3 or TRBV12-4 to TRBJ2-7, with 10 bases matching TRBD2. This CDR3 region has 14 residues. Trimming at V came to 6 bases and at J to 5 bases, leaving 7 bases not matched to a gene. CDR3 region: CASSSSGRGNEQYF. CDR3 nucleotides: TGTGCCAGCAGCTCAAGCGGGAGGGGGAACGAGCAGTACTTC.

This sequence joins TRBV6-5 and TRBJ1-1; D is possibly TRBD1 (5 bases). The germline V gene encodes CDR1 MNHEY and CDR2 SVGAGI. V was clipped by 2 bases and J by 10 bases, with 8 bases between them. The CDR3 has 11 residues. CDR3 region: CASSYRGGAFF. CDR3 sequence (DNA): TGTGCCAGCAGTTACCGTGGGGGAGCTTTCTTT.

V usage is TRBV5-6 and J usage is TRBJ2-1, with 9 nucleotides matching TRBD2. The CDR3 covers 16 residues. In germline, CDR1 is SGHDT, CDR2 YYEEEE. V was clipped by 6 bases and J by 2 bases; unmatched bases: 9. The CDR3 is CASNIGLAPPYNEQFF. CDR3 nucleotides: TGTGCCAGCAACATCGGACTAGCGCCCCCCTACAATGAGCAGTTCTTC.

The genes are TRBV6-5 and TRBJ2-1; 7 bases align to TRBD2. V lost 0 bases to trimming and J lost 3 bases; unmatched junction nucleotides: 5. The CDR3 extends over 16 amino acids. Germline V lookup: CDR1 MNHEY, CDR2 SVGAGI. This CDR3 is CASSYSGRGDYNEQFF. DNA for the CDR3: TGTGCCAGCAGTTACTCGGGGAGGGGAGACTACAATGAGCAGTTCTTC.

The chain combines TRBV24-1 with TRBJ2-1; 7 bases agree with TRBD2. The V segment lost 5 bases and the J segment 12 bases; nucleotides outside the gene matches: 6. Germline assignment: CDR1 KGHDR and CDR2 SFDVKD. The CDR3 covers 12 residues. CDR3 loop: CATSAQTSAQFF. CDR3 nucleotides: TGTGCCACCAGTGCCCAAACTAGCGCGCAGTTCTTC.

This clonotype came up once. The chain links TRBV2 to TRBJ2-1, with D perhaps given as TRBD1 or TRBD2 (5 bases each). The CDR3 length is 15 residues. The V end lost 3 bases, the J end lost 9 bases, and 18 bases lay between the germline ends. The germline CDR1 and CDR2 sequences are SNHLY and FYNNEI. Here the CDR3 reads CASSDGDPREAEQFF. CDR3 coding DNA: TGTGCCAGCAGTGACGGGGACCCCCGAGAGGCTGAGCAGTTCTTC.

The sample holds a few counts of this clonotype. The rearrangement joins TRBV5-1 to TRBJ2-5; D may correspond to TRBD1 or TRBD2 (6 bases each). Germline assignment: CDR1 SGHRS and CDR2 YFSETQ. Deletions cut 0 bases from V and 7 bases from J, with 16 bases between. This CDR3 spans 15 amino acids. This CDR3 is CASSLDSGAQGTQYF. Written as DNA, the CDR3 is TGCGCCAGCAGCTTGGACTCGGGGGCCCAGGGGACCCAGTACTTC.

The chain links TRBV6-1 to TRBJ1-6, with TRBD1 matching 7 bases. The junction had 15 bases not matched to a gene; V was cut back by 7 bases and J by 3 bases. The CDR3 contains 18 residues. From germline, CDR1 is MNHNS and CDR2 SASEGT. CDR3 nucleotide sequence: TGTGCCAGCACCGTAATCCGGACAGGCCACAACTATAATTCACCCCTCCACTTT. The encoded protein is CASTVIRTGHNYNSPLHF.

In this sample, this clonotype turned up a few times. The rearrangement joins TRBV5-1 to TRBJ2-2; D gene uncertain. The germline V gene has CDR1 SGHRS and CDR2 YFSETQ. Trimming shortened V by 0 bases and J by 4 bases, and 13 bases separated the two germline ends. This CDR3 contains 16 residues. Here the CDR3 reads CASSLDPVTFTGELFF. The CDR3 DNA reads as TGCGCCAGCAGCTTGGATCCGGTCACCTTCACCGGGGAGCTGTTTTTT.